The 10 T cell receptor beta chains below all came from one sample that was sequenced in a study of control samples from healthy donors and cancer patients. Method: immunoSEQ multiplex PCR; TCRdb's copy keeps in-frame clones and lacks some. The sample includes some 74,000 clones, less than 95% seen only once; the top ten take approximately 3%. Sequencing was carried out using blood. These TCRs come from a woman in her 30s in good health.

The rearrangement joins TRBV28 to TRBJ1-5; D gene uncertain. The CDR3 is made up of 13 amino acids. V lost 2 bases to trimming and J lost 4 bases, with 6 bases between them. The germline V gene encodes CDR1 MDHEN and CDR2 SYDVKM. CDR3: CASSLVQNQPQHF. The CDR3 coding sequence is TGTGCCAGCAGTTTAGTACAGAATCAGCCCCAGCATTTT.

The table lists this clone with a count of one. This chain links TRBV4-1 with TRBJ2-2; 8 nucleotides align to TRBD1. The trim removed 4 bases at V and 6 bases at J, leaving 16 bases unmatched. Germline CDR1 reads MGHRA; CDR2 reads YSYEKL. The length of the CDR3 is 18 residues. CDR3 nucleotides: TGCGCCAGCAGCCCCATCTCGTCCAGGGGGCATTCACCCGGGGAGCTGTTTTTT. This codes for CASSPISSRGHSPGELFF.

The chain employs TRBV5-1 and TRBJ1-4; 9 bases map to TRBD1. CDR1 SGHRS and CDR2 YFSETQ come from the germline V gene. This CDR3 has 16 amino acids. The junction had 14 bases not matched to a gene; V was cut back by 4 bases and J by 10 bases. CDR3: CASSEGTGTGIGKLFF. CDR3 DNA: TGCGCCAGCAGCGAAGGCACCGGGACAGGGATTGGAAAACTGTTTTTT.

The rearrangement links TRBV6-1 to TRBJ1-5; TRBD1 agrees at 7 bases. Looked up from germline, CDR1 is MNHNS and CDR2 is SASEGT. Trimming took 4 bases from V and 4 from J; bases not matched to a gene: 10. CDR3 size: 16 residues. The CDR3 nucleotides read TGTGCCAGCAGTGTTAGCGGACAGGCTGGGAATCAGCCCCAGCATTTT. Amino acids: CASSVSGQAGNQPQHF.

The J gene is TRBJ1-1, the V gene TRBV4-1, with a tentative D call TRBD1 (6 bases). The CDR3 has 14 residues. Between the trimmed V and J ends, which lost 2 bases and 0 bases, there was a span of 7 bases. CDR1 and CDR2 (germline): MGHRA, YSYEKL. The CDR3 sequence: CASSQTGLNTEAFF. The CDR3 nucleotides read TGCGCCAGCAGCCAAACAGGGTTGAACACTGAAGCTTTCTTT.

This chain joins TRBV5-1 and TRBJ1-2, with unresolved D. Trimming stripped 3 bases from V and 6 bases from J, with 15 bases between. The germline V gene encodes CDR1 SGHRS and CDR2 YFSETQ. The CDR3 covers 14 residues. CDR3 loop: CASSSNGGEDGYTF. CDR3 in DNA: TGCGCCAGCAGCTCCAACGGCGGGGAGGATGGCTACACCTTC.

CDR3 in DNA: TGCGCCAGCAGCCAAGCGACAGGGACCAATGAGCAGTTCTTC. Translation gives CASSQATGTNEQFF. The chain joins TRBV4-1 to TRBJ2-1; 7 bases align to TRBD1. CDR1 MGHRA and CDR2 YSYEKL come from the germline V gene. The CDR3 contains 14 residues. J gave up 6 bases and V 1 base, and 3 bases lay outside the gene matches.

This clone was detected a few times. V usage is TRBV25-1 and J usage is TRBJ2-5; weak D call: TRBD1 (6 bases). The CDR3 totals 15 residues. The V gene lost 4 bases and the J gene lost 4 bases, with 16 bases spanning the gap. Looked up from germline, CDR1 is MGHDK and CDR2 is SYGVNS. The CDR3 here is CASSVAQGRGETQYF. The CDR3 DNA sequence: TGTGCCAGCAGTGTCGCTCAGGGGAGAGGAGAGACCCAGTACTTC.

V gene TRBV7-2 combines with J gene TRBJ2-1; D is possibly TRBD2 (5 bases). The CDR3 is made up of 14 amino acids. CDR1 SGHTA and CDR2 FQGNSA come from the germline V gene. V dropped 4 bases and J dropped 2 bases, with 9 bases sitting between them. Here the CDR3 DNA reads TGTGCCAGCAGCTCGGCCGGGGCCTACAATGAGCAGTTCTTC. Translating it yields CASSSAGAYNEQFF.

V is TRBV10-2 and J is TRBJ2-7; 10 bases are a match to TRBD1. Germline V gene sequence: CDR1 WSHSY, CDR2 SAAADI. The CDR3 is 13 amino acids. In nucleotides, the CDR3 is TGCGCTTCCCGGACAGGGGGATCTAACGAGCAGTACTTC. Amino acid sequence: CASRTGGSNEQYF.